The 9 T cell receptor beta chains given below trace back to one sample, sequenced in a study of cytomegalovirus exposure and HLA in healthy donors. PCR used 60 Vbeta primers and 13 Jbeta primers. Clones were read by immunoSEQ multiplex PCR, and TCRdb kept only the in-frame ones, dropping some. The sample consists of about 130,000 clones, around 82% of them appearing once. Specimen: PBMCs. These receptor sequences come from a man aged 40-50 years in good health and CMV-seronegative.

This rearrangement joins TRBV13 to TRBJ2-3; no reliable D call. Germline loops: CDR1 PRHDT, CDR2 FYEKMQ (reference sequence). The CDR3 totals 16 residues. The ends were cut back, 0 bases at V and 0 bases at J, with 10 bases in the middle. This CDR3 reads CASSLGYTTSTDTQYF. The CDR3 DNA reads as TGTGCCAGCAGCTTAGGTTACACGACTAGCACAGATACGCAGTATTTT.

The V call is TRBV2, the J call TRBJ2-2; TRBD1 might be the D (6 bases). The CDR3 has 14 amino acids. The germline gives CDR1 SNHLY, CDR2 FYNNEI. Trimming removed 5 bases from V and 5 bases from J, with 12 bases in between. The CDR3 DNA is TGTGCCAGCAGTTTAGACAGGCCTACCGGGGAGCTGTTTTTT. Encoded protein: CASSLDRPTGELFF.

This chain connects TRBV6-1 to TRBJ1-3; D call uncertain. The germline V gene has CDR1 MNHNS and CDR2 SASEGT. The CDR3 has 14 amino acids. V lost 6 bases to trimming and J lost 5 bases, with 14 bases between them. The CDR3 spells CASRAPAGRNTIYF. CDR3 coding DNA: TGTGCCAGCAGGGCGCCAGCGGGGAGAAACACCATATATTTT.

The sample holds a few counts of this clone. The chain uses TRBV11-2 and TRBJ2-1; TRBD2 matches at 7 bases. Germline V CDR1 and CDR2: SGHAT, FQNNGV. The CDR3 has 12 amino acids. V was clipped by 5 bases and J by 9 bases; unmatched bases: 4. CDR3 nucleotides: TGTGCCAGCAGCCCCCCGGGAGGTGAGCAGTTCTTC. Protein sequence: CASSPPGGEQFF.

The table lists this clone with a few counts. The chain is built from TRBV9 and TRBJ1-2; D is undetermined. Looked up from germline, CDR1 is SGDLS and CDR2 is YYNGEE. V was pared by 3 bases and J by 5 bases, with 17 bases between. CDR3 size: 15 residues. CDR3 sequence (DNA): TGTGCCAGCAGCGAGCCCAGTCGGGAGGTTTATGGCTACACCTTC. This codes for CASSEPSREVYGYTF.

The V and J genes are TRBV7-2 and TRBJ1-1; tentative D call: TRBD1 (5 bases). V lost 2 bases, J lost 5 bases, and 12 bases lay in between. The V gene's germline CDR1 is SGHTA and CDR2 FQGNSA. The CDR3 spans 14 residues. The CDR3 DNA reads TGTGCCAGCAGCTTAAATCTGGGGGGAACTGAAGCTTTCTTT. It is translated as CASSLNLGGTEAFF. Based on the CDR3 plus reference TRBV7-2 and TRBJ1-1, the full variable domain is GAGVSQSPSNKVTEKGKDVELRCDPISGHTALYWYRQSLGQGLEFLIYFQGNSAPDKSGLPSDRFSAERTGGSVSTLTIQRTQQEDSAVYLCASSLNLGGTEAFFGQGTRLTVV.

This sequence joins TRBV28 and TRBJ1-1; TRBD1 aligns across 9 bases. Germline CDR1 MDHEN, CDR2 SYDVKM. The V segment lost 6 bases and the J segment 8 bases; nucleotides outside the gene matches: 13. This CDR3 region has 15 residues. The CDR3 here is CASSPDRGGLVEAFF. In DNA form, the CDR3 reads TGTGCCAGCAGCCCAGACAGGGGGGGATTGGTGGAAGCTTTCTTT.

As regards this clone: The junction does not match germline at one end; this may be a read error. The chain employs TRBV4-3 and TRBJ2-6; tentative D call: TRBD1 (5 bases). Germline CDR1 is LGHNA and CDR2 is YSLEER. This CDR3 region has 16 residues. CDR3 loop: CASSQDFNSGANGLTF. For the CDR3, the DNA is TGCGCCAGCAGCCAAGATTTCAATTCTGGGGCCAACGGCCTGACTTTC.

The count of this clone is one. The chain couples TRBV7-9 to TRBJ2-5, with D perhaps matching TRBD2 (6 bases). This CDR3 contains 15 residues. CDR1 SEHNR and CDR2 FQNEAQ come from the germline V gene (reference sequence). The V end was cut by 5 bases, the J end by 6 bases, with 19 bases between. CDR3 residues: CASSLIGGQGQTQYF. The CDR3 region has the DNA TGTGCCAGCAGCCTAATAGGAGGGCAGGGTCAGACCCAGTACTTC. The complete variable domain, with remaining parts taken from reference TRBV7-9 and TRBJ2-5, reads DTGVSQNPRHKITKRGQNVTFRCDPISEHNRLYWYRQTLGQGPEFLTYFQNEAQLEKSRLLSDRFSAERPKGSFSTLEIQRTEQGDSAMYLCASSLIGGQGQTQYFGPGTRLLVL.